This is a list of T cell receptor beta chains from one sample in a study of response to subunit inactivated influenza vaccine. A single record per CDR3 protein comes from TCRdb applying MiXCR to the RT-PCR reads. The data contain approximately 490,000 distinct CDR3 sequences, approximately 7.7% of them seen just once; the ten biggest clones take up around 12%. The sample here was PBMCs from blood, taken about 24 months after vaccination. These receptors were taken from a man between 50 and 69 years old who received an inactivated influenza vaccine. The CDR3 runs from the conserved cysteine through the conserved F or W. The D gene is left open where the match is weak. Expanded clones are given a class, and other clones once, few, many or no size at all.

V gene	J gene	D gene	clone size	CDR3 DNA	CDR3 protein
TRBV19	TRBJ1-6	TRBD1	-	TGTGCCAGTAGCCAATCGACAGGGAGAGGACTTACTTCACCCCTCCACTTT	CASSQSTGRGLTSPLHF
TRBV6-2/TRBV6-3	TRBJ1-1	TRBD1	few	TGTGCCAGCAGTTACTCGTCAGGGGGCGGCACTGAAGCTTTCTTT	CASSYSSGGGTEAFF
TRBV24-1	TRBJ2-1	-	few	TGTGCCACCAGTGGATCGGTTCCCCTCAGCAATGAGCAGTTCTTC	CATSGSVPLSNEQFF
TRBV9	TRBJ2-1	TRBD2	-	TGTGCCAGCAGCCCCAGAGGGGTAGCGGGAGAGCAGTTCTTC	CASSPRGVAGEQFF
TRBV3-1	TRBJ2-7	TRBD1	many	TGTGCCAGCAGCCAGGAGACAGGGATTACGTTTTCCTACGAGCAGTACTTC	CASSQETGITFSYEQYF
TRBV20-1	TRBJ2-5	TRBD2	few	TGCAGTGCGAAACTAGCGGGGGGGCGTGAGACCCAGTACTTC	CSAKLAGGRETQYF
TRBV12-3/TRBV12-4	TRBJ2-2	-	many	TGTGCCAGCAGTTTTATGGGGTCCAACACCGGGGAGCTGTTTTTT	CASSFMGSNTGELFF
TRBV15	TRBJ2-5	-	few	TGTGCCACCAGCAGAGATCTTTTCCCGAGGGTCCGAGAGACCCAGTACTTC	CATSRDLFPRVRETQYF
TRBV5-1	TRBJ1-3	TRBD1	many	TGCGCCAGCAGCTTAACCGGGACAGGGGTCGGAAACACCATATATTTT	CASSLTGTGVGNTIYF
TRBV7-2	TRBJ2-1	TRBD2	many	TGTGCCAGCAGCTCTAGCGGCTGGACCTACAATGAGCAGTTCTTC	CASSSSGWTYNEQFF
TRBV6-5	TRBJ1-5	-	few	TGTGCCAGCAGTTACGATGGGTACCAACAGCCCCAGCATTTT	CASSYDGYQQPQHF
TRBV5-1	TRBJ2-7	TRBD2	many	TGCGCCAGCAGCGGCGGACTAGCGGGATCCTCCGAGCAGTACTTC	CASSGGLAGSSEQYF
TRBV14	TRBJ2-1	TRBD2	few	TGTGCCAGCAGCCCATATGTGAGGCAGCGGGGGGCCTTGTCCTACACCTACACCAATGAGCAGTTCTTC	CASSPYVRQRGALSYTYTNEQFF
TRBV20-1	TRBJ1-1	TRBD1	few	TGCAGGGTCTCCTCTCGGGACAGTACCAGGATGAACACTGAAGCTTTCTTT	CRVSSRDSTRMNTEAFF
TRBV20-1	TRBJ1-2	-	-	TGCAGTGCGCCAAATCTCGGGTCGGTATATGGCTACACCTTC	CSAPNLGSVYGYTF
TRBV5-1	TRBJ2-3	-	-	TGCGCCAGCAGCTTGGCCTCGGAACTTTCTAGCACAGATACGCAGTATTTT	CASSLASELSSTDTQYF
TRBV27	TRBJ2-1	-	few	TGTGCCAGCAGTTTATCGGCGGGTTATGAGCAGTTCTTC	CASSLSAGYEQFF
TRBV23-1	TRBJ2-5	-	-	TGCGCCAGCAGTCAATCCCGGCACAGGGTGTTTGAAGAGACCCAGTACTTC	CASSQSRHRVFEETQYF
TRBV7-9	TRBJ1-4	TRBD1	few	TGTGCCAGCAATATACAGGGGGATGAAAAACTGTTTTTT	CASNIQGDEKLFF
TRBV2	TRBJ2-3	-	few	TGTGCCAGCAAAGACTCTGCTGCGCAGTATTTT	CASKDSAAQYF
TRBV20-1	TRBJ1-5	-	many	TGCAGTGCTAGGCCGTATTCAACTAGCAATCAGCCCCAGCATTTT	CSARPYSTSNQPQHF
TRBV20-1	TRBJ2-7	TRBD2	-	TGCAGTGTTATGACTAGCGGGAGGGCCTACGAGCAGTACTTC	CSVMTSGRAYEQYF
TRBV20-1	TRBJ2-3	TRBD2	few	TGCAGTGCTAGAGGGACTAGCGGACCCACAGATACGCAGTATTTT	CSARGTSGPTDTQYF
TRBV20-1	TRBJ1-1	TRBD1	-	TGCAGTGCTACCGGACAGGGTGTAGCGAACACTGAAGCTTTCTTT	CSATGQGVANTEAFF
TRBV29-1	TRBJ2-5	-	many	TGCAGCGTTGCCGGGTCCGTCCAAGAGACCCAGTACTTC	CSVAGSVQETQYF
TRBV20-1	TRBJ2-1	TRBD2	few	TGCAGTGCCAGACGTCCGGGGACTAGCGGGGACAATGAGCAGTTCTTC	CSARRPGTSGDNEQFF